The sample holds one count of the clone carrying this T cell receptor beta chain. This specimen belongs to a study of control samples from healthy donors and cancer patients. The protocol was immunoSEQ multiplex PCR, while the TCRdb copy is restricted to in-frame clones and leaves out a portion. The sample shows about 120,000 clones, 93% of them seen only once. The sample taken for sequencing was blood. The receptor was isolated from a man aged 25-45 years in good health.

The CDR3 region is CASSGPIATNEKLFF. The CDR3 DNA is TGTGCCAGTAGTGGACCGATTGCAACTAATGAAAAACTGTTTTTT. This rearrangement joins TRBV19 to TRBJ1-4; D gene uncertain. V was pared by 5 bases and J by 0 bases, with 10 bases between. The CDR3 is 15 residues long. CDR1 and CDR2 from the germline V gene are LNHDA and SQIVND (reference sequence).